The text below deals with one TCR beta chain. These data come from a study of blood T cell repertoires in COVID-19. Original analysis: Amplification from reference gene primers served as the basis for estimated nucleated cell counts. The table came from immunoSEQ multiplex PCR; TCRdb's copy has only in-frame clones and leaves some out. V and J calls and clone size come straight from that table; D and trimming were deduced from the DNA. This sample has over 150,000 clones, with more than 75% found just once. CDR3 length equals 14 residues. Trimming pared 6 bases from V and 0 bases from J, leaving 9 bases between. CDR1 and CDR2 from the germline V gene are ENHRY and SYGVKD.

This receptor was taken from a man aged 45-60 years who had recovered from COVID-19. The J gene is TRBJ1-3, the V gene TRBV10-3, with unresolved D. Sequenced input: peripheral blood. The CDR3 DNA reads TGTGCCATCAGAGACTGGAGCTCTGGAAACACCATATATTTT. This encodes CAIRDWSSGNTIYF.